This T cell receptor beta chain was captured by sequencing in a study of T cells of healthy individuals. Germline values: CDR1 MNHEY, CDR2 SVGAGI. The trim removed 2 bases at V and 2 bases at J, leaving 5 bases unmatched. The CDR3 spans 16 residues. This clonotype was found a few times. TCRdb re-called the 5' RACE reads through MiXCR, storing one row per CDR3 protein. The profile shows about 96,000 distinct CDR3 sequences, approximately 15% of them singletons. This receptor was identified in a human donor in good health. The genes are TRBV6-5 and TRBJ2-1; 8 bases are shared with TRBD2. The CDR3 DNA follows: TGTGCCAGCAGTTACGCGGGAGGCGGTCCCTACAATGAGCAGTTCTTC. It translates to CASSYAGGGPYNEQFF.